This section outlines one TCR beta chain sequence together with its context. Its antigen is undetermined. The data stem from a study of CD8 T cells in Susac syndrome. Whole-study findings and limits: It was acknowledged in the study that its TCR sequencing and HLA analysis involved a relatively small number of individuals.

RNA totalling roughly 0.5 to 1 ug underwent reverse transcription with random hexamers. It was immunoSEQ multiplex PCR that amplified TCR beta CDR3 across 54 Vbeta and 13 Jbeta. TCRdb independently ran MiXCR on the immunoSEQ multiplex PCR reads; one entry per CDR3 protein. The repertoire holds about 140,000 distinct CDR3 sequences, with around 94% as singletons. The CDR3 contains 12 residues. The germline V gene has CDR1 SGHAT and CDR2 FQNNGV. V gave up 5 bases and J gave up 6 bases, with 11 bases separating them. The control group consisted of healthy donors matched for age and sex. In contrast to the negatively isolated CD8+ and CD4+ T cells, TEMRA cells were FACS-enriched.

The clonotype was recovered from a human donor in good health. Sequenced: CD8+ T cells from PBMCs. V is TRBV11-2 and J is TRBJ2-7; D not certain. The CDR3 sequence is CASSPRIREQYF. The CDR3 DNA reads TGTGCCAGCAGCCCCCGTATACGCGAGCAGTACTTC.